These 18 T cell receptor beta chains originate from one sample sequenced in a study of graft-versus-host responses after intestinal transplantation. Profiling relied on immunoSEQ multiplex PCR, and the TCRdb table lists in-frame clones only, not all of them. The sample gives roughly 23,000 clones, 85% to 95% of which show up once; less than 2% is in the top ten. The input for sequencing was PBMCs, taken just over 38 days after intestinal transplant. The receptors originated from a human patient who received an intestinal transplant, so some T cells may come from the graft donor.

This chain links TRBV4-1 with TRBJ1-5; D is perhaps TRBD1 (6 bases). The length of the CDR3 is 20 residues. Germline V gene data show CDR1 as MGHRA and CDR2 as YSYEKL. Trimming cost V 3 bases and J 2 bases, with 26 bases left between them. CDR3 in amino acids: CASSQGDTGRDDDGNQPQHF. The DNA for the CDR3 is TGCGCCAGCAGCCAGGGTGATACAGGGAGGGATGATGATGGCAATCAGCCCCAGCATTTT.

The gene calls are TRBV25-1 and TRBJ2-7; no reliable D call. The CDR3 extends over 11 amino acids. Germline CDR1 and CDR2: MGHDK and SYGVNS. V was trimmed by 5 bases and J by 4 bases, leaving 6 bases between them. CDR3 sequence (DNA): TGTGCCAGCAGTCCAGGATACGAGCAGTACTTC. Protein sequence: CASSPGYEQYF.

This sequence joins TRBV7-8 and TRBJ2-3; TRBD2 matches 8 bases. The trim removed 1 base at V and 2 bases at J, leaving 5 bases unmatched. The CDR3 is 16 residues long. Per the germline V gene, CDR1 is SGHVS and CDR2 is FQNEAQ. CDR3: CASSLGGGRLTDTQYF. The DNA for the CDR3 is TGTGCCAGCAGCTTAGGCGGGGGGCGCCTCACAGATACGCAGTATTTT.

The J gene is TRBJ2-1, the V gene TRBV6-5; D uncertain. Per germline, CDR1 MNHEY and CDR2 SVGAGI. Trimming cost V 5 bases and J 6 bases, with 14 bases left between them. The CDR3 is 14 residues long. CDR3 nucleotide sequence: TGTGCCAGCAGTCCCCGGAGAGGTCCCAATGAGCAGTTCTTC. It is translated as CASSPRRGPNEQFF.

The chain is built from TRBV12-2 and TRBJ2-1. TRBV12-2 represents a pseudogene. The length of the CDR3 is 15 residues. The CDR3 reads CASRLFRPQDNEQFF. CDR3 bases: TGTGCAAGTCGCTTGTTCCGTCCCCAAGACAATGAGCAGTTCTTC.

The chain carries TRBV2 and TRBJ2-3; 9 nucleotides align to TRBD1. Germline CDR1 SNHLY, CDR2 FYNNEI. The CDR3 loop spans 16 amino acids. Trimming removed 6 bases from V and 4 bases from J; junction bases left unmatched: 11. CDR3 amino acids: CASSEGTGIGSDTQYF. The CDR3 coding sequence is TGTGCCAGCAGCGAGGGGACAGGGATTGGTTCAGATACGCAGTATTTT.

The J gene is TRBJ2-1, the V gene TRBV4-1; D perhaps matches TRBD2 (5 bases). The CDR3 totals 15 residues. Per germline, CDR1 MGHRA and CDR2 YSYEKL. The ends were cut back, 6 bases at V and 6 bases at J, with 18 bases in the middle. CDR3 loop: CASSPTRALSNEQFF. CDR3 DNA: TGCGCCAGCAGTCCTACTAGGGCACTTAGCAATGAGCAGTTCTTC.

The rearrangement joins TRBV2 to TRBJ2-1; D may be TRBD2 (6 bases). The V gene's germline CDR1 is SNHLY and CDR2 FYNNEI. V shed 7 bases and J shed 3 bases, with 13 bases lying between them. The CDR3 covers 14 residues. CDR3 sequence: CASKPEGSYNEQFF. DNA of the CDR3: TGTGCCAGCAAACCGGAGGGCAGCTACAATGAGCAGTTCTTC.

This chain uses TRBV7-9 with TRBJ1-1; the D is unclear. Germline CDR1 SEHNR, CDR2 FQNEAQ (reference sequence). CDR3 length: 12 residues. Deletions cut 3 bases from V and 6 bases from J, with 8 bases between. For the CDR3, the DNA is TGTGCCAGCAGCTTGGGAACACCTGAAGCTTTCTTT. Protein product: CASSLGTPEAFF.

Only one count was recorded for this clone. This chain joins TRBV5-3 and TRBJ2-5; 9 bases map to TRBD1. TRBV5-3 is placed among ORFs of uncertain function. The CDR3 extends over 14 amino acids. V shed 4 bases and J 11 bases; nucleotides not matched to a gene: 12. The CDR3 loop is CARSRDRVPWEQYF. DNA for the CDR3: TGTGCCAGAAGCCGGGACAGGGTCCCGTGGGAGCAGTACTTC.

This clone was seen just once. The chain joins TRBV6-5 to TRBJ2-7, with TRBD1 identical over 9 bases. This CDR3 has 14 amino acids. The V gene end was trimmed by 5 bases and the J gene end by 3 bases; junction bases not matched to a gene: 5. CDR1 and CDR2 (germline): MNHEY, SVGAGI. CDR3 residues: CASSRGTGNYEQYF. In DNA form, the CDR3 reads TGTGCCAGCAGTCGGGGGACAGGGAACTACGAGCAGTACTTC.

J is TRBJ2-7 and V is TRBV4-2; D is possibly TRBD1 (6 bases). This CDR3 comprises 14 residues. Germline CDR1 reads LGHNA; CDR2 reads YNFKEQ. The ends were cut back, 2 bases at V and 2 bases at J, with 10 bases in the middle. The CDR3 nucleotides read TGTGCCAGCAGCCAACAGGGGTCCCCCTACGAGCAGTACTTC. As protein: CASSQQGSPYEQYF.

This clone was found once. This chain joins TRBV4-1 and TRBJ1-6, with TRBD1 as a possible D gene (5 bases). Per the germline V gene, CDR1 is MGHRA and CDR2 is YSYEKL. The CDR3 is 14 residues long. The V end was cut by 4 bases, the J end by 6 bases, with 10 bases between. In DNA form, the CDR3 reads TGCGCCAGCAGCCTGGGGGGAGGTAATTCACCCCTCCACTTT. Translated: CASSLGGGNSPLHF.

This clone occurred once. The chain uses TRBV4-1 and TRBJ2-5; the D is unclear. The J call may be incorrect, as the DNA end agrees better with TRBJ2-7. The CDR3 extends over 13 amino acids. Germline CDR1 and CDR2: MGHRA and YSYEKL. Here the CDR3 DNA reads TGCGCCAGCAGCCAAGGCCCTTACTACGAGCAGTACTTC. This translates into CASSQGPYYEQYF.

The count of this clone is one. This chain uses TRBV5-1 with TRBJ2-1, with 11 nucleotides matching TRBD2. Germline V gives CDR1 SGHRS, CDR2 YFSETQ. The CDR3 has 17 amino acids. J was trimmed by 7 bases and V by 0 bases; bases with no gene match: 9. The CDR3 DNA sequence: TGCGCCAGCAGCTTGGAGGGTAGCGGGAGGGCCGAGAATGAGCAGTTCTTC. Translation: CASSLEGSGRAENEQFF.

This clone was observed a few times. The V call is TRBV7-3, the J call TRBJ1-4; 9 bases line up with TRBD1. This CDR3 has 13 amino acids. V lost 5 bases to trimming and J lost 8 bases; unmatched junction nucleotides: 3. Germline-derived CDR1 and CDR2 are SGHTA and FQGTGA. The CDR3 region has the DNA TGTGCCAGCAGCCCAGGGACAGGGGAAAAACTGTTTTTT. Translation gives CASSPGTGEKLFF. Supplemented by reference TRBV7-3 and TRBJ1-4, the full variable domain reads GAGVSQTPSNKVTEKGKYVELRCDPISGHTALYWYRQSLGQGPEFLIYFQGTGAADDSGLPNDRFFAVRPEGSVSTLKIQRTERGDSAVYLCASSPGTGEKLFFGSGTQLSVL.

J is TRBJ2-1 and V is TRBV25-1, with no clear D. The CDR3 is made up of 13 amino acids. CDR1 is MGHDK, CDR2 SYGVNS, per germline. V was cut by 6 bases and J by 0 bases, with 6 bases left in between. CDR3 nucleotide sequence: TGTGCCAGCAGCCTCCACTCCTACAATGAGCAGTTCTTC. It yields the protein CASSLHSYNEQFF.

The chain employs TRBV15 and TRBJ2-1; 12 positions match TRBD2. CDR1 is LNHNV, CDR2 YYDKDF, per germline (reference sequence). The trim removed 2 bases at V and 5 bases at J, leaving 1 base unmatched. The CDR3 contains 15 residues. CDR3 sequence: CATSRLAGGDNEQFF. The DNA for the CDR3 is TGTGCCACCAGCAGACTAGCGGGAGGGGACAATGAGCAGTTCTTC.